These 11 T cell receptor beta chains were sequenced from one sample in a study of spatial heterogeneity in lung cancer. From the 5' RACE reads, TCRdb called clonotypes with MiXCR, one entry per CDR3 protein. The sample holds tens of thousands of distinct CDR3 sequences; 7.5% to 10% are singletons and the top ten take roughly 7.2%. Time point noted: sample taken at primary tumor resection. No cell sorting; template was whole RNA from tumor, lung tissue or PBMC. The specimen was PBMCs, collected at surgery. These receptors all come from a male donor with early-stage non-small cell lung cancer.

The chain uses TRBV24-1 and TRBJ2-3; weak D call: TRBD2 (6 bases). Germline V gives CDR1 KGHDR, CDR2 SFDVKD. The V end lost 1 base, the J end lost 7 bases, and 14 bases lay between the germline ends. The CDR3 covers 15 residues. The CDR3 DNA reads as TGTGCCACCAGTGATTTAGGAGGGAACGGATATACGCAGTATTTT. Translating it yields CATSDLGGNGYTQYF.

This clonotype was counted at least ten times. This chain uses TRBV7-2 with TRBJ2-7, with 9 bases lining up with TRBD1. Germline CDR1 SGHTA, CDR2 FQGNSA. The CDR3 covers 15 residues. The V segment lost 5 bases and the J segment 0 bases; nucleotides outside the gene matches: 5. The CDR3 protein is CASSPTTGGSYEQYF. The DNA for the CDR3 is TGTGCCAGCAGCCCGACGACAGGGGGCTCCTACGAGCAGTACTTC.

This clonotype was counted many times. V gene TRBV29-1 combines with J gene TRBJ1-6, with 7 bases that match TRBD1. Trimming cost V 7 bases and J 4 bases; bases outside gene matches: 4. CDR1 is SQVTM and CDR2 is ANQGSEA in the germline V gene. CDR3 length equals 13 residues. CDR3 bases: TGCAGCGGCCGGGACAGTTATAATTCACCCCTCCACTTT. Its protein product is CSGRDSYNSPLHF.

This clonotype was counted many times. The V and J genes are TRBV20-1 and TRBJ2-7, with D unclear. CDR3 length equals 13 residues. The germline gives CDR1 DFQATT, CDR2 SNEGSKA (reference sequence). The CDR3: CSELPGGSYEQYF. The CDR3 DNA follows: TGCAGCGAACTACCTGGCGGCTCCTACGAGCAGTACTTC.

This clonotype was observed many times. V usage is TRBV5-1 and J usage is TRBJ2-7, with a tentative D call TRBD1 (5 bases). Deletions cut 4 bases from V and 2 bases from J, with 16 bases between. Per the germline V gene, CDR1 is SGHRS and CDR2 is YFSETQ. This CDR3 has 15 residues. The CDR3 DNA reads TGCGCCAGCAGCACGGCGCAGGGTGCCACCTACGAGCAGTACTTC. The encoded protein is CASSTAQGATYEQYF.

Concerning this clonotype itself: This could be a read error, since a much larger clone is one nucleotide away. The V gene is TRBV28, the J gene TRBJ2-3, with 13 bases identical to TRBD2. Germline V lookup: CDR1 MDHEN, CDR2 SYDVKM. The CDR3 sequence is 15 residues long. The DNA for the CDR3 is TGTGTCAGCAGACGGACTAGCGGGAGATCAGATACGCAGTATTTT. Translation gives CVSRRTSGRSDTQYF.

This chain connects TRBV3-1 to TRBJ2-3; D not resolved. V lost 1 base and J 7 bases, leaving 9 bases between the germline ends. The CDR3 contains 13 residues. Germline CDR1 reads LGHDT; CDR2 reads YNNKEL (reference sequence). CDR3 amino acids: CASSQARQNTQYF. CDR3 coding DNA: TGTGCCAGCAGCCAAGCACGCCAGAATACGCAGTATTTT.

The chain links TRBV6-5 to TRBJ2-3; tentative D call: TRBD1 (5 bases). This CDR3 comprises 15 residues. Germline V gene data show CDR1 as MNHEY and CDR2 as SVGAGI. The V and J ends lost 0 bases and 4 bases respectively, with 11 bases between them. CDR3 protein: CASSYSSGLADTQYF. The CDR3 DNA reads TGTGCCAGCAGTTACTCTTCAGGGCTCGCAGATACGCAGTATTTT.

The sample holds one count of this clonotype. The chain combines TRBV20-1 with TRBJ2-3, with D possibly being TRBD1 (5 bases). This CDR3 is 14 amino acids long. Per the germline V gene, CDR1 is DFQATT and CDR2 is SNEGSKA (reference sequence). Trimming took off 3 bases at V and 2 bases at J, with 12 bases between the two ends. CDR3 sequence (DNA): TGCAGTGCTAGCGTAGGGGCCGTCACAGATACGCAGTATTTT. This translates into CSASVGAVTDTQYF.

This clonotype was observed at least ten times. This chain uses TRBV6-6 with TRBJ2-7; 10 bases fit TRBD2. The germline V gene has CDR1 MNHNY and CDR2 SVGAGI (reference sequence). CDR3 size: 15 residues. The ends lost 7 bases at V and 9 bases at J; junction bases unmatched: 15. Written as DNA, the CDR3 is TGTGCCAGCACCGAACTAGCGGGGCCGCTATCGGCGCAGTACTTC. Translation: CASTELAGPLSAQYF.

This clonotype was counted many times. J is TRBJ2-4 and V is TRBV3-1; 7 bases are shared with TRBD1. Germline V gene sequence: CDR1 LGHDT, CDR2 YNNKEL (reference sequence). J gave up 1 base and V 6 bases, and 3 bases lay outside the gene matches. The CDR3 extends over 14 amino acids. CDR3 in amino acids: CASSMTGAKNIQYF. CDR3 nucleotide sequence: TGTGCCAGCAGTATGACAGGGGCCAAAAACATTCAGTACTTC.